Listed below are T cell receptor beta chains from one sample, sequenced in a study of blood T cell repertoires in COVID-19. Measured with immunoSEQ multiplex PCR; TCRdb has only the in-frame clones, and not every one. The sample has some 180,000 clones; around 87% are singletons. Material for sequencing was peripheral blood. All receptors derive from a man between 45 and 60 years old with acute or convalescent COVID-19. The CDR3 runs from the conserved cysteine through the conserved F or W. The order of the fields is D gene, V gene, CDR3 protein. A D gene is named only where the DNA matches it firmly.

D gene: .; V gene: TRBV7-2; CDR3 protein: CASSFAGGANVLTF
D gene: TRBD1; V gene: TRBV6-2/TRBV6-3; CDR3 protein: CASSRPGTGDNQPQHF
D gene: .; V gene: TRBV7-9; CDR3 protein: CASSYLGAGELFF
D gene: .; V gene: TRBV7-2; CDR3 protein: CASSIDGAPNTGELFF
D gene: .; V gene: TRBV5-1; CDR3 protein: CASSLAFDTQYF
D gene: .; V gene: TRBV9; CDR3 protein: CASSVARAGANTGELFF
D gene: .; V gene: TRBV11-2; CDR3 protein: CASRTVNERTEAFF
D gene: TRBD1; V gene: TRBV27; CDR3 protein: CASSSTGGSKNIQYF
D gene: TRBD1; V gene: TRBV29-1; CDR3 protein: CSVEDKTGERSYTF
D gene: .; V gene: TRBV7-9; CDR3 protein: CASSPWTPGVTEAFF
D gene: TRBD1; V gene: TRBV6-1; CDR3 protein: CASSEHRGLYSNQPQHF
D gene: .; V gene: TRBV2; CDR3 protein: CASHRANQPQHF
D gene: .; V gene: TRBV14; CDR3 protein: CASSQGPYDGYTF
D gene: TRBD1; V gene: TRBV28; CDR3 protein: CASSFRGQGGGEKLFF
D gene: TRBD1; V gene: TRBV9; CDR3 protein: CASSVGGTGVASPLHF
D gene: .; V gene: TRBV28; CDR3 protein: CASSEEGLEYGYTF
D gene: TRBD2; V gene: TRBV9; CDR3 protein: CASSGRVGAGGHEQFF
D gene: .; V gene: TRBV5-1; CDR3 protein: CASSAGGVALLGDTQYF
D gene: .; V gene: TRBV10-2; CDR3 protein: CASSPGATDTQYF
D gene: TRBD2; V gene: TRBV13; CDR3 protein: CASSPQGAGGLQETQYF
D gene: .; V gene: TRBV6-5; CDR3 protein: CASSYAGPSGNTIYF
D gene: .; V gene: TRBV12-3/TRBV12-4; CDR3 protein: CASSLASAGYTF
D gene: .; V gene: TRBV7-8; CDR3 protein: CASSKEGVIGETQYF
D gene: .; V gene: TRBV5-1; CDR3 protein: CASSGAENTEAFF
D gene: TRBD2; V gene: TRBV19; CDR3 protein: CASSTLSTSAKNIQYF
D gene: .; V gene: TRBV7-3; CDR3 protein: CASSSTDSSYNEQFF
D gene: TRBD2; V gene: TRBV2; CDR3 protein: CASSERRTRGVSGANVLTF
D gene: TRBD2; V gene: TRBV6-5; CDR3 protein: CASTEGLAGKSGQYF
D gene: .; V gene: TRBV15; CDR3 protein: CATSRILTGPGNTIYF
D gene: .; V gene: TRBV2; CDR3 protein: CASSRGGQGGTYGYTF
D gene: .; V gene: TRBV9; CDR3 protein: CASSLSGGVGDTQYF
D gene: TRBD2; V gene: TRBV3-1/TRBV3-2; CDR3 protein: CASSGTSGGTDTQYF
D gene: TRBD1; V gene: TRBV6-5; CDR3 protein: CASSYSQGARGGYTF
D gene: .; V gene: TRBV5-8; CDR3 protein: CASSPSFGDTQYF
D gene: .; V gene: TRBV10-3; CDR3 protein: CAISGQGSDTQYF
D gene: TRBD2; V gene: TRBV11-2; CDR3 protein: CAVRAGGTNTGELFF
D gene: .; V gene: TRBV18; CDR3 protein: CASSRGQTDNSPLHF
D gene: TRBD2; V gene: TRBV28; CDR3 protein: CASSVTSGIYNEQFF